The 27 T cell receptor beta chains listed next were all sequenced from one sample in a study of identical twins. Each CDR3 protein gets one entry after TCRdb re-called the 5' RACE reads with MiXCR. Of roughly 350,000 distinct CDR3 sequences listed, 9% to 15% are singletons. These data also featured in a second study, about yellow fever vaccine responses in identical twins.

Material: CD8+ T cells sorted from blood. The receptors stem from a woman aged 18-29 years in good health.

The chain has TRBV6-5 and TRBJ2-1; D is ambiguous. The CDR3 extends over 11 amino acids. Trimming pared 7 bases from V and 9 bases from J, leaving 10 bases between. Germline V CDR1 and CDR2: MNHEY, SVGAGI. The CDR3, as DNA: TGTGCCAGCAAACGCGGAAGTGAGCAGTTCTTC. Its translation: CASKRGSEQFF.

V and J are TRBV11-2 and TRBJ2-1; 14 nucleotides match TRBD2. CDR1 and CDR2 (germline): SGHAT, FQNNGV. Trimming removed 1 base from V and 4 bases from J; junction bases left unmatched: 15. This CDR3 has 21 amino acids. The CDR3 here is CASSLGVLGLAGEGGYNEQFF. The CDR3 DNA follows: TGTGCCAGCAGCTTAGGCGTTTTGGGACTAGCGGGAGAGGGGGGATACAATGAGCAGTTCTTC.

The genes are TRBV27 and TRBJ1-2; no reliable D call. This CDR3 has 12 amino acids. Looked up from germline, CDR1 is MNHEY and CDR2 is SMNVEV (reference sequence). Trimming removed 4 bases from V and 7 bases from J, with 10 bases in between. The CDR3 bases are TGTGCCAGCAGTTCCCGGACTGGTGGCTACACCTTC. Its translation: CASSSRTGGYTF.

This clonotype was seen repeatedly, ten times or more. The chain joins TRBV12-3 or TRBV12-4 to TRBJ1-1; D call uncertain. This CDR3 is built from 12 residues. Trimming cost V 3 bases and J 7 bases, with 9 bases left between them. The CDR3 bases are TGTGCCAGCAGTTTCACTTTCGGTGAAGCTTTCTTT. Protein sequence: CASSFTFGEAFF.

The chain combines TRBV7-9 with TRBJ2-1, with a tentative D call TRBD1 (6 bases). This CDR3 contains 16 residues. The germline V and J ends were trimmed by 5 bases and 4 bases, with 18 bases remaining between them. Looked up from germline, CDR1 is SEHNR and CDR2 is FQNEAQ (reference sequence). CDR3: CASSRMDSPFYNEQFF. The CDR3 DNA is TGTGCCAGCAGCAGAATGGACAGCCCTTTTTACAATGAGCAGTTCTTC. The variable domain in full, with the rest retrieved from reference TRBV7-9 and TRBJ2-1, is DTGVSQNPRHKITKRGQNVTFRCDPISEHNRLYWYRQTLGQGPEFLTYFQNEAQLEKSRLLSDRFSAERPKGSFSTLEIQRTEQGDSAMYLCASSRMDSPFYNEQFFGPGTRLTVL.

This chain links TRBV28 with TRBJ2-3, with no clear D. Trimming took off 6 bases at V and 4 bases at J, with 14 bases between the two ends. Germline assignment: CDR1 MDHEN and CDR2 SYDVKM. This CDR3 contains 14 residues. The CDR3 sequence: CASRGTALPDTQYF. As DNA, the CDR3 is TGTGCCAGCAGGGGTACAGCGTTACCAGATACGCAGTATTTT. The full variable domain, with the rest looked up from reference TRBV28 and TRBJ2-3, is DVKVTQSSRYLVKRTGEKVFLECVQDMDHENMFWYRQDPGLGLRLIYFSYDVKMKEKGDIPEGYSVSREKKERFSLILESASTNQTSMYLCASRGTALPDTQYFGPGTRLTVL.

The chain joins TRBV9 to TRBJ2-1, with 9 bases identical to TRBD1. The CDR3 consists of 14 residues. The germline gives CDR1 SGDLS, CDR2 YYNGEE. Trimming cost V 3 bases and J 7 bases; bases outside gene matches: 5. DNA for the CDR3: TGTGCCAGCAGCGACGGGACAGGGTCGAATGAGCAGTTCTTC. It is translated as CASSDGTGSNEQFF.

V usage is TRBV7-2 and J usage is TRBJ2-3; 14 bases line up with TRBD2. The CDR3 consists of 17 residues. Germline V CDR1 and CDR2: SGHTA, FQGNSA. Unmatched junction bases numbered 4, after V lost 3 bases and J lost 2 bases. The DNA for the CDR3 is TGTGCCAGCAGCTTGACTAGCGGGGGGGCATACACAGATACGCAGTATTTT. Protein product: CASSLTSGGAYTDTQYF.

This clonotype was counted between two and nine times. The J gene is TRBJ2-7, the V gene TRBV5-1; 9 nucleotides agree with TRBD1. Trimming cost V 4 bases and J 10 bases; bases outside gene matches: 6. The CDR3 is 12 amino acids. In germline, CDR1 is SGHRS, CDR2 YFSETQ. The CDR3 spells CASSAGTGYQYV. CDR3 in DNA: TGCGCCAGCAGCGCCGGGACAGGGTACCAGTACGTC.

This clonotype has at least ten counts. V is TRBV2 and J is TRBJ2-1, with unresolved D. V lost 4 bases and J 4 bases, leaving 11 bases between the germline ends. The CDR3 sequence is 14 residues long. In germline, CDR1 is SNHLY, CDR2 FYNNEI. The CDR3, as DNA: TGTGCCAGCAGTGCATCCGGGTCTTACAATGAGCAGTTCTTC. Amino acid sequence: CASSASGSYNEQFF.

V gene TRBV11-2 combines with J gene TRBJ2-1; 9 bases are a match to TRBD1. Germline CDR1 SGHAT, CDR2 FQNNGV. The CDR3 is 19 amino acids. The V and J ends lost 5 bases and 4 bases, in that order; junction bases with no gene match: 18. CDR3 region: CASSLRQGGTDAEYNEQFF. As DNA, the CDR3 is TGTGCCAGCAGCCTCAGACAGGGGGGGACTGACGCCGAGTACAATGAGCAGTTCTTC.

The V call is TRBV3-1, the J call TRBJ2-1; 10 bases line up with TRBD2. This CDR3 comprises 15 residues. Germline-derived CDR1 and CDR2 are LGHDT and YNNKEL (reference sequence). With V trimmed by 7 bases and J by 4 bases, 7 bases remained unmatched. The CDR3 sequence is CASTLGLAEYNEQFF. The CDR3 DNA follows: TGTGCCAGCACCCTTGGACTAGCGGAGTACAATGAGCAGTTCTTC.

This clonotype was counted ten times or more. This chain connects TRBV27 to TRBJ2-7; 7 nucleotides match TRBD1. The CDR3 totals 12 residues. The germline CDR1 and CDR2 sequences are MNHEY and SMNVEV (reference sequence). V lost 10 bases to trimming and J lost 4 bases; unmatched junction nucleotides: 7. CDR3: CATGDRQYEQYF. The CDR3 DNA sequence: TGTGCCACCGGGGACAGACAGTACGAGCAGTACTTC.

The J gene is TRBJ2-3, the V gene TRBV7-8; D perhaps matches TRBD2 (6 bases). The V gene's germline CDR1 is SGHVS and CDR2 FQNEAQ. V gave up 4 bases and J gave up 2 bases, with 16 bases separating them. This CDR3 contains 16 residues. In DNA, the CDR3 is TGTGCCAGCAGCTCACTGTTTGGGGAGGACACAGATACGCAGTATTTT. Translation: CASSSLFGEDTDTQYF. Complete variable domain (other parts from reference TRBV7-8 and TRBJ2-3): GAGVSQSPRYKVAKRGQDVALRCDPISGHVSLFWYQQALGQGPEFLTYFQNEAQLDKSGLPSDRFFAERPEGSVSTLKIQRTQQEDSAVYLCASSSLFGEDTDTQYFGPGTRLTVL.

V and J are TRBV7-9 and TRBJ2-7; perhaps TRBD2 as D (6 bases). CDR3 length: 12 amino acids. V lost 5 bases and J lost 5, with 10 bases in between. The germline V gene has CDR1 SEHNR and CDR2 FQNEAQ (reference sequence). The CDR3 loop is CASSEGLNEQYV. The CDR3 bases are TGTGCCAGCAGCGAGGGACTCAACGAGCAGTACGTC.

The V gene is TRBV13, the J gene TRBJ2-2, with 8 bases fitting TRBD2. The germline V gene has CDR1 PRHDT and CDR2 FYEKMQ (reference sequence). V trimming: 5 bases; J trimming: 4 bases; junction bases outside the gene matches: 6. The CDR3 runs 15 residues. The CDR3 region has the DNA TGTGCCAGCAGCGCGGGACTAGGGGTCACCGGGGAGCTGTTTTTT. Translating gives CASSAGLGVTGELFF.

This clonotype has more than one count but fewer than ten. The V gene is TRBV15, the J gene TRBJ2-1; 9 bases align to TRBD2. Trimming at V came to 5 bases and at J to 5 bases, leaving 10 bases not matched to a gene. The CDR3 runs to 16 residues. CDR1 is LNHNV, CDR2 YYDKDF, per germline (reference sequence). CDR3: CATSEDSGRFNNEQFF. DNA for the CDR3: TGTGCCACCAGCGAGGATAGCGGGAGATTCAACAATGAGCAGTTCTTC.

The table lists this clonotype with many counts. The rearrangement links TRBV29-1 to TRBJ1-4, with D maybe TRBD1 (6 bases). This CDR3 region has 15 residues. The germline V gene has CDR1 SQVTM and CDR2 ANQGSEA. V lost 0 bases and J 3 bases, leaving 11 bases between the germline ends. CDR3 in DNA: TGCAGCGTTGAAGAGTTACAGGGTTCTAATGAAAAACTGTTTTTT. It translates to CSVEELQGSNEKLFF.

This clonotype occurred many times. The V call is TRBV11-2, the J call TRBJ2-7, with no clear D. CDR1 is SGHAT and CDR2 is FQNNGV in the germline V gene. V lost 8 bases, J lost 1 base, and 12 bases lay in between. The CDR3 extends over 13 amino acids. Here the CDR3 DNA reads TGTGCCAGCGGGCACGGACCATCCTACGAGCAGTACGTC. It encodes CASGHGPSYEQYV.

This chain joins TRBV7-9 and TRBJ2-7; 9 nucleotides agree with TRBD2. Germline V gives CDR1 SEHNR, CDR2 FQNEAQ (reference sequence). Unmatched junction bases numbered 10, after V lost 7 bases and J lost 3 bases. This CDR3 comprises 15 residues. CDR3 sequence reads: CASTPPGLADYEQYF. CDR3 nucleotide sequence: TGTGCCAGCACTCCACCGGGACTAGCCGACTACGAGCAGTACTTC.

V usage is TRBV13 and J usage is TRBJ1-1, with TRBD1 matching 7 bases. This CDR3 comprises 15 residues. In germline, CDR1 is PRHDT, CDR2 FYEKMQ (reference sequence). V shed 3 bases, J shed 10 bases, and the junction held 14 bases outside the gene matches. CDR3 sequence reads: CASSFLQGVSRGAFF. In nucleotides, the CDR3 is TGTGCCAGCAGCTTTCTCCAGGGGGTGAGTCGAGGAGCTTTCTTT. Supplemented by reference TRBV13 and TRBJ1-1, the full variable domain reads AAGVIQSPRHLIKEKRETATLKCYPIPRHDTVYWYQQGPGQDPQFLISFYEKMQSDKGSIPDRFSAQQFSDYHSELNMSSLELGDSALYFCASSFLQGVSRGAFFGQGTRLTVV.

This chain joins TRBV7-8 and TRBJ2-1; 11 bases match TRBD2. Per the germline V gene, CDR1 is SGHVS and CDR2 is FQNEAQ. Germline trimming cut 6 bases from V and 4 bases from J; bases unmatched to any gene: 5. The CDR3 is 15 amino acids. This CDR3 is CASRLTSGTYNEQFF. The CDR3 bases are TGTGCCAGCAGGTTGACTAGCGGGACGTACAATGAGCAGTTCTTC.

This chain connects TRBV21-1 to TRBJ1-1; the D call of TRBD1 is as the table states it, not checked on the DNA. TRBV21-1 represents a pseudogene. The CDR3 covers 16 residues. In DNA form, the CDR3 reads TGTGCCAGCAGCAAGCTACCGGGACAGGCCAACACTGAAGCTTTCTTT. Protein product: CASSKLPGQANTEAFF.

The sample holds many counts of this clonotype. This chain uses TRBV5-1 with TRBJ2-1; 10 bases map to TRBD2. The CDR3 contains 15 residues. Germline V gene data show CDR1 as SGHRS and CDR2 as YFSETQ. The trim removed 0 bases at V and 8 bases at J, leaving 5 bases unmatched. CDR3 nucleotide sequence: TGCGCCAGCAGCTTGGGGCTAGCGGGAGAGGATGAGCAGTTCTTC. Its protein product is CASSLGLAGEDEQFF.

The rearrangement uses TRBV10-3 and TRBJ2-7; no definite D call. The CDR3 loop spans 12 amino acids. Germline CDR1 is ENHRY and CDR2 is SYGVKD. V dropped 10 bases and J dropped 3 bases, with 13 bases sitting between them. CDR3 amino acids: CATAPTDYEQYV. The CDR3, as DNA: TGTGCCACCGCGCCTACGGACTACGAGCAGTACGTC.

V usage is TRBV4-1 and J usage is TRBJ2-3; TRBD2 aligns across 11 bases. The CDR3 covers 16 residues. V trimming: 3 bases; J trimming: 2 bases; junction bases outside the gene matches: 4. Germline lookup yields CDR1 MGHRA and CDR2 YSYEKL. The CDR3 nucleotides read TGCGCCAGCAGCCAGAGGGGACTAGCGGCCACAGATACGCAGTATTTT. Its translation is CASSQRGLAATDTQYF.

The chain employs TRBV6-1 and TRBJ1-1; the match to TRBD1 covers 8 bases. The V gene's germline CDR1 is MNHNS and CDR2 SASEGT. V was pared by 6 bases and J by 2 bases, with 5 bases of the junction left unmatched. CDR3 length: 14 amino acids. The CDR3 spells CASREQGVNTEAFF. DNA of the CDR3: TGTGCCAGCAGGGAACAGGGGGTAAACACTGAAGCTTTCTTT.